This entry describes one TCR beta chain. Its antigen is unidentified. One end of the junction varies from germline; a read error may be responsible. Some clones are missing from TCRdb's copy, which holds only in-frame ones; the method was immunoSEQ multiplex PCR. Of 95,000 to 100,000 clones detected, 90% appear once; the ten largest clones hold around 1.5%. The data originate from a study of OX40 agonist ivuxolimab in advanced cancers. Findings and caveats of the study: Part of the nonresponder group also had normalized T-cell clonal expansion that was low.

Germline CDR1 SSHAT, CDR2 FNYEAQ (reference sequence). This CDR3 is 13 amino acids long. The V and J genes are TRBV7-7 and TRBJ2-5; D is ambiguous. This TCR came from an adult with an advanced solid tumor such as melanoma, head and neck, liver or kidney cancer. This sample comprised CD4+ or CD8+ T cells sorted from blood, obtained in a trial of the OX40 agonist ivuxolimab. The CDR3 DNA reads as TGTGCTAGCAGCTTAGAAGGCGGTCGGCCCCAGTACTTC. Translated, it gives CASSLEGGRPQYF.